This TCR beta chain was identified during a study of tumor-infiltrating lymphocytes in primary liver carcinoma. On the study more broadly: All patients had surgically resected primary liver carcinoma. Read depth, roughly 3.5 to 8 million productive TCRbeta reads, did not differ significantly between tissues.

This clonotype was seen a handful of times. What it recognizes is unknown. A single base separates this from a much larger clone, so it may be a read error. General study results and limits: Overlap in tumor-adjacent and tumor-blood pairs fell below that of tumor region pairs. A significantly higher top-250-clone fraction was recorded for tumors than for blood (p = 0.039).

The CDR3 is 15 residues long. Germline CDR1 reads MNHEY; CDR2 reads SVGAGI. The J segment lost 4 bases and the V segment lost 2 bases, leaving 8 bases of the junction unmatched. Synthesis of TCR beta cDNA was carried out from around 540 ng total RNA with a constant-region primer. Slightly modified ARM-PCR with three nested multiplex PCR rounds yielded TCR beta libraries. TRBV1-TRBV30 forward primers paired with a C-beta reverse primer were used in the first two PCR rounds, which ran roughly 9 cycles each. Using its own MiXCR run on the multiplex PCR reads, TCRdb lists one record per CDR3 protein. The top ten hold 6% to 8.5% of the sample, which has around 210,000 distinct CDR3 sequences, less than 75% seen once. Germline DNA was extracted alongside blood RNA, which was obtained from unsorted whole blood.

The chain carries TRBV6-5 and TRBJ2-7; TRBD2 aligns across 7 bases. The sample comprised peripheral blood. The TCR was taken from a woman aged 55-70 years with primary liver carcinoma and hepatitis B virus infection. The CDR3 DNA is TGTGCCAGCAGTTACAGGCGGGAGTCGTTTTACGAGCAGTACTTC. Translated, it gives CASSYRRESFYEQYF.